This is a list of T cell receptor beta chains from one sample in a study of T cell repertoires in cytomegalovirus infection. One entry per CDR3 protein results from TCRdb running MiXCR on the reads. This sample has some 700,000 distinct CDR3 sequences, with less than 40% found just once. Material: PBMCs. The receptors here all came from a human donor in good health (CMV status not recorded). Some clones in this sample may be carry-over from other donors' samples. Both conserved end residues are part of each CDR3. The D gene is left open where the match is weak. Only part of the rows carry a size: once, few, many, or a class if the clone is expanded.

TGTGCCAGCACCGCGGGGGGGTCAGCAGCTTTCTTT,CASTAGGSAAFF,TRBJ1-1,TRBV5-4,-,few
TGTGCCAGCAGTCCCCGCCGGCTCGACAGACTGTTTTTT,CASSPRRLDRLFF,TRBJ1-4,TRBV27,-,-
TGTGCCAGCAGGGGACAGGCCATAGCTGAAGCTTTCTTT,CASRGQAIAEAFF,TRBJ1-1,TRBV6-5,TRBD1,-
TGTGCCAGCAGTTCCCCCCCCACTGAAGCTTTCTTT,CASSSPPTEAFF,TRBJ1-1,TRBV12-3/TRBV12-4,-,-
TGTGCCAGCAGCGTAGATACCGGACTAGCGCGCGAGCAGTACTTC,CASSVDTGLAREQYF,TRBJ2-7,TRBV7-9,TRBD2,-
TGTGCCAGCAGTTTATGGCCCGAAACCTCTGGGGCCAACGTCCTGACTTTC,CASSLWPETSGANVLTF,TRBJ2-6,TRBV12-3/TRBV12-4,-,few
TGTGCCAGCAGTGACGGCGTCACTATGGTCATGAACACTGAAGCTTTCTTT,CASSDGVTMVMNTEAFF,TRBJ1-1,TRBV6-4,-,-
TGTGCCAGTAGTACCTATAGCGGGAGGGGAATCGAGCAGTACTTC,CASSTYSGRGIEQYF,TRBJ2-7,TRBV19,TRBD2,-
TGCGCCAGCAGCCAGGCCTGGCTGGGAAATCAGCCCCAGCATTTT,CASSQAWLGNQPQHF,TRBJ1-5,TRBV4-1,-,few
TGTGCCAGCAGTGAATTCCGGACAGGGGGAGCTGAAAAACTGTTTTTT,CASSEFRTGGAEKLFF,TRBJ1-4,TRBV25-1,TRBD1,-
TGTGCCAGCAGTTTTACCTGGGGGTTAACTGAAGCTTTCTTT,CASSFTWGLTEAFF,TRBJ1-1,TRBV2,-,-
TGTGCCACCAGTGACCCCCGAGACAGGGAGGGTACTGAAGCTTTCTTT,CATSDPRDREGTEAFF,TRBJ1-1,TRBV24-1,TRBD1,-
TGTGCCAGCAGCCCGACGGCAGGGTATAGCAATCAGCCCCAGCATTTT,CASSPTAGYSNQPQHF,TRBJ1-5,TRBV7-2,-,many
TGTGCCAGCAGCTCCAGACGGAGCACAGATACGCAGTATTTT,CASSSRRSTDTQYF,TRBJ2-3,TRBV7-8,-,many
TGTGCCAGTAGATTAAAGTCGGTTGCCGGGGCCAACGTCCTGACTTTC,CASRLKSVAGANVLTF,TRBJ2-6,TRBV19,-,-
TGTGCCAGCAGCTTAAGGGGTGGGGCTTCACCCCTCCACTTT,CASSLRGGASPLHF,TRBJ1-6,TRBV7-8,-,few
TGTGCCAGTAGTTTCTTGACTACTGAAGCTTTCTTT,CASSFLTTEAFF,TRBJ1-1,TRBV19,-,few
TGTGCCAGCAGCGAACAAGCAGTGAACACTGAAGCTTTCTTT,CASSEQAVNTEAFF,TRBJ1-1,TRBV12-3/TRBV12-4,-,-
TGTGCCAGCAGCTCAGAGCGGGAGGGCCTTGATGAGCAGTTCTTC,CASSSEREGLDEQFF,TRBJ2-1,TRBV7-9,TRBD2,once
TGTGCCAGCAGCTTCTCCAGGGCTAACTATGGCTACACCTTC,CASSFSRANYGYTF,TRBJ1-2,TRBV7-2,-,many
TGCAGTGCTAGAGATCCCCTAGCACTCGGGGCCAAAAACATTCAGTACTTC,CSARDPLALGAKNIQYF,TRBJ2-4,TRBV20-1,-,-
TGCGCCAGCAGCTTATTCGACAGGGCGAATGAGCAGTTCTTC,CASSLFDRANEQFF,TRBJ2-1,TRBV5-1,TRBD1,-
TGCGCCAGCAGCTTGGGCCCGACTAGCGGGAGCTACAATGAGCAGTTCTTC,CASSLGPTSGSYNEQFF,TRBJ2-1,TRBV5-1,TRBD2,-
TGTGCCAGCAGCACCCTAGCGGGAGGGAGATACAATGAGCAGTTCTTC,CASSTLAGGRYNEQFF,TRBJ2-1,TRBV3-1,TRBD2,few
TGTGCCAGCAGGAATACAGGGCGGAGAGGAAACACCATATATTTT,CASRNTGRRGNTIYF,TRBJ1-3,TRBV7-3,-,-
TGTGCCAGCAGCTTACGGGTAATTAAGGACGAGCAGTACTTC,CASSLRVIKDEQYF,TRBJ2-7,TRBV7-2,-,many
TGTGCCAGCAGTTTCGGTCGGGGGAGCTCTGGAAACACCATATATTTT,CASSFGRGSSGNTIYF,TRBJ1-3,TRBV28,-,once
TGTGCCAGCAGCTTGACGGGTTTCACTGAAGCTTTCTTT,CASSLTGFTEAFF,TRBJ1-1,TRBV7-3,-,-
TGTGCCACCGACCTCCTGGGGCAGGGCACTGAAGCTTTCTTT,CATDLLGQGTEAFF,TRBJ1-1,TRBV6-1,-,few
TGTGCCACCGTAGCGGGAGGGCCGGGCAATGAGCAGTTCTTC,CATVAGGPGNEQFF,TRBJ2-1,TRBV10-3,TRBD2,-